This T cell receptor beta chain was profiled in a study of blood T cell repertoires in COVID-19. About the study: COVID-19 samples from acute and convalescent phases originated in the United States, Italy and Spain. T cells, B-cell-depleted T cells, or PBMCs supplied cDNA or gDNA.

Repertoires were generated with immunoSEQ multiplex PCR, while TCRdb's copy carries only in-frame clones and drops some. The repertoire holds 250,000 or so clones, with roughly nine tenths as singletons. This CDR3 is built from 17 residues. V shed 3 bases, J shed 3 bases, and the junction held 5 bases outside the gene matches. Germline V gene sequence: CDR1 WSHSY, CDR2 SAAADI. This rearrangement joins TRBV10-2 to TRBJ1-6, with TRBD1 identical over 10 bases. The origin of this receptor is a human donor in a cohort exposed to, infected with or recovered from COVID-19 (not recorded which). The donor label of this sample is uncertain. The material sequenced was PBMCs or T cells enriched from blood (not recorded which). The CDR3 sequence is CASSEPGQGIYNSPLHF. The CDR3 DNA reads TGCGCCAGCAGTGAACCGGGACAGGGGATCTATAATTCACCCCTCCACTTT.